This TCR beta chain was recorded in a study of T-cell reconstitution after alpha-beta-depleted transplantation in children. Preparation of the TCRbeta library used unique molecular identifiers. TCRdb passed the PCR reads through MiXCR, listing each CDR3 protein once. Among a few hundred thousand distinct CDR3 sequences listed, less than 15% were seen once. The ends were cut back, 2 bases at V and 2 bases at J, with 7 bases in the middle. CDR3 length equals 13 residues. The germline gives CDR1 SGHRS, CDR2 YFSETQ. This clonotype was detected only a few times. Sequenced here: PBMCs, sampled from the stem cell graft. The receptor's source is a human donor who donated a stem cell graft to a child with Fanconi anemia. The J gene is TRBJ2-5, the V gene TRBV5-1, with D unclear. CDR3 sequence: CASSFTHQETQYF. The CDR3 DNA is TGCGCCAGCAGCTTCACACATCAAGAGACCCAGTACTTC.